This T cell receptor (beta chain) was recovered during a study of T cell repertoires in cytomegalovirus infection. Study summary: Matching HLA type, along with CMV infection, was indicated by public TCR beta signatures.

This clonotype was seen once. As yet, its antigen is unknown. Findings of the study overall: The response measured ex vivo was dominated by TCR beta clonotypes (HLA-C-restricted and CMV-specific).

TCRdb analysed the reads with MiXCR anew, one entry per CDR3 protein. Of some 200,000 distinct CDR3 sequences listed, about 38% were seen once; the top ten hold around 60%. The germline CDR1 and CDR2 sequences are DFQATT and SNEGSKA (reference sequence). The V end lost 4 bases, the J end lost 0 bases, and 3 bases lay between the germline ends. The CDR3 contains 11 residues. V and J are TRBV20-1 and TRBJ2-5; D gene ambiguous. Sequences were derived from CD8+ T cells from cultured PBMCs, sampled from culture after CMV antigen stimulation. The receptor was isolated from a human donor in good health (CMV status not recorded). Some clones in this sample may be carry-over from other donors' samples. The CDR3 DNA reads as TGCAGTGCTACAGACCAAGAGACCCAGTACTTC. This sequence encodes CSATDQETQYF.